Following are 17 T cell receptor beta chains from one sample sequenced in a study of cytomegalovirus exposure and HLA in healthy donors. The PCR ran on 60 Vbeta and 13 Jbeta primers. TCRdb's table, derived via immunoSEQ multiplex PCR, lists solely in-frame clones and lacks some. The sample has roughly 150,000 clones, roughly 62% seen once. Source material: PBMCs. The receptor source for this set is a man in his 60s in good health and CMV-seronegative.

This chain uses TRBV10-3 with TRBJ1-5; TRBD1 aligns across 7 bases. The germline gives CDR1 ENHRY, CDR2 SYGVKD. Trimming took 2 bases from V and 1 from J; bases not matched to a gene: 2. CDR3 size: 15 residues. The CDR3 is CAISEGRGSNQPQHF. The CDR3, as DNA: TGTGCCATCAGTGAGGGCAGGGGGAGCAATCAGCCCCAGCATTTT.

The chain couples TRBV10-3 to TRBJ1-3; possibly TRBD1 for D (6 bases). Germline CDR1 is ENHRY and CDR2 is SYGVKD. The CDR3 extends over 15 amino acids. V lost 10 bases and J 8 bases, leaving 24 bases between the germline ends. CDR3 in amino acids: CATTNYRDVKDTIYF. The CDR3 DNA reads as TGTGCCACGACTAACTACAGGGATGTAAAAGACACCATATATTTT.

CDR3 DNA sequence: TGCGCCAGCAGCACAAGCGGGGCCCCCTACGAGCAGTACTTC. Amino acids: CASSTSGAPYEQYF. V and J are TRBV5-1 and TRBJ2-7, with 7 bases matching TRBD2. Losses at the gene ends were 4 bases for V and 2 bases for J; bases not matched to a gene: 6. The CDR3 has 14 amino acids. CDR1 and CDR2 from the germline V gene are SGHRS and YFSETQ.

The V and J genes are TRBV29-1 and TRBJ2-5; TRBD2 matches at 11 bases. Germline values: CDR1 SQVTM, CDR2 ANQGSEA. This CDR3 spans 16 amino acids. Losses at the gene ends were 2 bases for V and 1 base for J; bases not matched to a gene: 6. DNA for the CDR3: TGCAGCGTTGAAAAGGGGCTAGCGGGAGGCCAAGAGACCCAGTACTTC. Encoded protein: CSVEKGLAGGQETQYF.

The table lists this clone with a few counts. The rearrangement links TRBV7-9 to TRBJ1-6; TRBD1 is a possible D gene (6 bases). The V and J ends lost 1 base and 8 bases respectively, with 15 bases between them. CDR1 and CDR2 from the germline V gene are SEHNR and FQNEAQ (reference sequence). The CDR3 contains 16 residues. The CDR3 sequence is CASSLGTAQRDSPLHF. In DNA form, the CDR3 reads TGTGCCAGCAGCTTAGGGACAGCGCAAAGGGATTCACCCCTCCACTTT.

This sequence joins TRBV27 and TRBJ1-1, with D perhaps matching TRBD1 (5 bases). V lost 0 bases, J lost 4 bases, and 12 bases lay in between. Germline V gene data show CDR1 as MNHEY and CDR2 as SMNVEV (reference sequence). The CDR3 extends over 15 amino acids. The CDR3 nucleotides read TGTGCCAGCAGTTTATCTGGGGTTAGGGGCACTGAAGCTTTCTTT. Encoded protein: CASSLSGVRGTEAFF.

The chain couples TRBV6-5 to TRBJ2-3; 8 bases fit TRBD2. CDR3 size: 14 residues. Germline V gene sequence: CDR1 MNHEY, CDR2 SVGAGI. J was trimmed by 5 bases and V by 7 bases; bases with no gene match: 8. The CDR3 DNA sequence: TGTGCCAGCAAAGCGGGAGAGGTGGGAGATACGCAGTATTTT. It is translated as CASKAGEVGDTQYF.

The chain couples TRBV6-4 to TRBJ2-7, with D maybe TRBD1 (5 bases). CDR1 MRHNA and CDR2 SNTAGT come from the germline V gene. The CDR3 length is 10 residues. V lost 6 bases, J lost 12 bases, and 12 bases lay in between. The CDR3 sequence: CASRGRWVYF. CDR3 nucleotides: TGTGCCAGCAGGGGGCGGTGGGTGTACTTC.

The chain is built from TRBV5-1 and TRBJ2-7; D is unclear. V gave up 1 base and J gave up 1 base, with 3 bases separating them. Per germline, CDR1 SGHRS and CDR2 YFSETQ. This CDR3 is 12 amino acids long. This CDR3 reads CASSLSSYEQYF. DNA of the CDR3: TGCGCCAGCAGCTTGTCTTCCTACGAGCAGTACTTC.

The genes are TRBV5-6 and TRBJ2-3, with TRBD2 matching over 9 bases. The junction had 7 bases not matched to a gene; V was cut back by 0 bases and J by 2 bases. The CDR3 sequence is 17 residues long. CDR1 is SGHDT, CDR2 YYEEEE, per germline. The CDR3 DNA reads TGTGCCAGCAGCTTGGATTTAGCGGGAGTTGTCACAGATACGCAGTATTTT. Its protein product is CASSLDLAGVVTDTQYF.

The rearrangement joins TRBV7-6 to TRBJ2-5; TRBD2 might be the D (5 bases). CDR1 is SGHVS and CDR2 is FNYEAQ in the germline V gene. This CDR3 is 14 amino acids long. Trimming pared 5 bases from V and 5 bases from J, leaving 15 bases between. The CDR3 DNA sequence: TGTGCCAGCAGCACCGCGAGACGAGGGGAGACCCAGTACTTC. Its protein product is CASSTARRGETQYF.

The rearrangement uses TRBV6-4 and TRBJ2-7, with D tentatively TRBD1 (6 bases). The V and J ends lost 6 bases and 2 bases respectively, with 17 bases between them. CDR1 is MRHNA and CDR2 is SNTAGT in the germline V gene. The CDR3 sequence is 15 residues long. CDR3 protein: CASRSPQGPPYEQYF. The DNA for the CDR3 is TGTGCCAGCAGGTCACCACAGGGACCCCCCTACGAGCAGTACTTC.

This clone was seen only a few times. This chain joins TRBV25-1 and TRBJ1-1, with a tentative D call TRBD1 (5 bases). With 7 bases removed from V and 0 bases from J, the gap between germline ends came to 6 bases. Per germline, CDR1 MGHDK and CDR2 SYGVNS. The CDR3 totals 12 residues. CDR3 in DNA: TGTGCCAGCACGGACATGAACACTGAAGCTTTCTTT. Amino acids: CASTDMNTEAFF. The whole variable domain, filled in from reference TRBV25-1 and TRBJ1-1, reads EADIYQTPRYLVIGTGKKITLECSQTMGHDKMYWYQQDPGMELHLIHYSYGVNSTEKGDLSSESTVSRIRTEHFPLTLESARPSHTSQYLCASTDMNTEAFFGQGTRLTVV.

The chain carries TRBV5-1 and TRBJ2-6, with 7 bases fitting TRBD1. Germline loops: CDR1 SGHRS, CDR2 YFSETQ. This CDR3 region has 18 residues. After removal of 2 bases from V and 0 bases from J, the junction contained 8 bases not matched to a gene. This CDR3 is CASSFRGQSGSGANVLTF. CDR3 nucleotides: TGCGCCAGCAGCTTTAGGGGACAGTCTGGCTCTGGGGCCAACGTCCTGACTTTC.

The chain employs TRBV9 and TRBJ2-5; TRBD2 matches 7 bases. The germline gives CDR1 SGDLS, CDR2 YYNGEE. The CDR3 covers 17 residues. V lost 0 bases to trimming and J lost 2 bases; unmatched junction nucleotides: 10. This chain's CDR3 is CASSVEGGRMIQETQYF. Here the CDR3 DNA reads TGTGCCAGCAGCGTAGAGGGCGGGAGAATGATTCAAGAGACCCAGTACTTC.

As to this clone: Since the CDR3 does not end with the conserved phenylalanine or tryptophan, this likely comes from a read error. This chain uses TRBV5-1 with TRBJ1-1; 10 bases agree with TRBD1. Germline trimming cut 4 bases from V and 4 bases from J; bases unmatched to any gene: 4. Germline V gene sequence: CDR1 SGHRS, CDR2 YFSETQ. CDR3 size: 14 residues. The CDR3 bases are TGCGCCAGCAGCCCGACAGGGGGCGGCACTGAAGCTTTCCTT. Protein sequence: CASSPTGGGTEAFL.

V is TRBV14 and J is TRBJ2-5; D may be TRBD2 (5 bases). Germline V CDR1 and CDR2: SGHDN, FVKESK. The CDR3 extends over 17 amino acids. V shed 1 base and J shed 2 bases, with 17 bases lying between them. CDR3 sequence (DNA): TGTGCCAGCAGCCAAGGAATGTGGCTAGCTATTCAAGAGACCCAGTACTTC. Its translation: CASSQGMWLAIQETQYF.